The present TCR beta chain was sequenced within a study of T cells in Graves' hyperthyroidism and ophthalmopathy. Progressors' blood was drawn at hyperthyroidism diagnosis, before ophthalmopathy symptoms. Notes on the study in general: In blood, most of the thyroid clonotypes expanded above 0.001 were also present.

A note on this clonotype: The antigen is undetermined.

It was RNA transcripts that yielded the amplified TCR beta CDR3 regions. When the TCR CDR3 underwent first-round RT-PCR, the HTBI primer set was used. TCRdb re-called the multiplex PCR reads with MiXCR, one entry per CDR3 protein. The table includes approximately 400,000 distinct CDR3 sequences, 15% to 19% detected once. With 5 bases clipped from V and 4 bases from J, the junction kept 8 bases outside the gene matches. CDR1 is MNHEY, CDR2 SMNVEV, per germline (reference sequence). This CDR3 has 16 amino acids. Input material: blood. The chain has TRBV27 and TRBJ2-1, with 10 bases that match TRBD2. The TCR originated in a young woman with Graves' hyperthyroidism that later progressed to Graves' ophthalmopathy. CDR3 coding DNA: TGTGCCAGCAGTCGGTGGACTAGCGGAGCTTACAATGAGCAGTTCTTC. As protein: CASSRWTSGAYNEQFF.